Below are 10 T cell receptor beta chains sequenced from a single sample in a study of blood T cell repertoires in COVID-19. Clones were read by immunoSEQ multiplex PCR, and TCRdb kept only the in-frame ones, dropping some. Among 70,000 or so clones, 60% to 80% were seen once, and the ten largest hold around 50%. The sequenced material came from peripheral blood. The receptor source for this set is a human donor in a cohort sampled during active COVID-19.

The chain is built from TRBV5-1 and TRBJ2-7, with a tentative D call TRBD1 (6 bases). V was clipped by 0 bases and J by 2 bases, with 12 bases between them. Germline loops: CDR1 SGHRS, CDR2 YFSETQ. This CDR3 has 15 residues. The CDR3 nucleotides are TGCGCCAGCAGCTTGGAGGGGGTGATGGCCTACGAGCAGTACTTC. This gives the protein CASSLEGVMAYEQYF.

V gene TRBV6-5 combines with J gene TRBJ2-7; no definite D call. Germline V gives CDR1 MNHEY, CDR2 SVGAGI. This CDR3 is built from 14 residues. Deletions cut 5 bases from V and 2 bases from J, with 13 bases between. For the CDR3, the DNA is TGTGCCAGCAGTCCCTCTGGCACAGCCTACGAGCAGTACTTC. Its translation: CASSPSGTAYEQYF.

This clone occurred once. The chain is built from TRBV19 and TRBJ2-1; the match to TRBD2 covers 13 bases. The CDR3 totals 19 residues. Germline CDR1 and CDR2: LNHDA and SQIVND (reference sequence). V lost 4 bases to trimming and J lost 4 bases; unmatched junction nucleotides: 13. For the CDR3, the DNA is TGTGCCAGTAGTACACCATCCGGGACTAGCGGGGATTTTTACAATGAGCAGTTCTTC. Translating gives CASSTPSGTSGDFYNEQFF.

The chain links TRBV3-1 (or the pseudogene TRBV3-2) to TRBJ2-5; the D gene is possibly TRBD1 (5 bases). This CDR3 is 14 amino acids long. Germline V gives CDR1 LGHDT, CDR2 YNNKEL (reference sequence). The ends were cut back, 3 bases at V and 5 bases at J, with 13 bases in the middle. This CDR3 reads CASSHGDSRETQYF. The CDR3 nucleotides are TGTGCCAGCAGCCATGGAGACAGTAGGGAGACCCAGTACTTC.

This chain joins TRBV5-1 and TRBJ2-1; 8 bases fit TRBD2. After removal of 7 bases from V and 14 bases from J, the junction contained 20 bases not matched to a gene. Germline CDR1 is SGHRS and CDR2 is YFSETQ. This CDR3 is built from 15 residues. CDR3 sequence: CASGRGGDGRATEFF. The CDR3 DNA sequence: TGCGCCAGCGGCCGGGGGGGCGACGGGAGGGCCACGGAGTTCTTC.

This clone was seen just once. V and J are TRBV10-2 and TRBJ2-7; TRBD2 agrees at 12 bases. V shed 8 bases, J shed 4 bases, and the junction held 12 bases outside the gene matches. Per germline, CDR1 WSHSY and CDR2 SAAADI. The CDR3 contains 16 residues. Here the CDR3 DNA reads TGCGCCAGCCAGAGAGGAGCAACTAGCGGGAGGTACGAGCAGTACTTC. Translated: CASQRGATSGRYEQYF.

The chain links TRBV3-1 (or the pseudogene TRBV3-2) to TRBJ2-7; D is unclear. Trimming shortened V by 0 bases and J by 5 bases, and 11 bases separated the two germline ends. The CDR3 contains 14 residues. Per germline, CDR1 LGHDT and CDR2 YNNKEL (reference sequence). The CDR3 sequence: CASSQDPGPDEQYF. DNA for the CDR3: TGTGCCAGCAGCCAAGATCCGGGTCCCGACGAGCAGTACTTC.

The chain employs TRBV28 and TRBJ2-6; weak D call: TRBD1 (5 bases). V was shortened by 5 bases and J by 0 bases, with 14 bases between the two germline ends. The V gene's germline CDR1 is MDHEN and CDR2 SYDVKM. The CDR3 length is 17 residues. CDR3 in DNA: TGTGCCAGCAGTCCTCCACAGGCCAACTCTGGGGCCAACGTCCTGACTTTC. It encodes CASSPPQANSGANVLTF.

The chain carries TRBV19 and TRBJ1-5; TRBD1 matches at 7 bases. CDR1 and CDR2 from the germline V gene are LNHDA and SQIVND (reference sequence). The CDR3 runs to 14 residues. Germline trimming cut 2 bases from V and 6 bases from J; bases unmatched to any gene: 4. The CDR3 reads CASSIRQGSQPQHF. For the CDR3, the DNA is TGTGCCAGTAGTATACGACAGGGAAGTCAGCCCCAGCATTTT.

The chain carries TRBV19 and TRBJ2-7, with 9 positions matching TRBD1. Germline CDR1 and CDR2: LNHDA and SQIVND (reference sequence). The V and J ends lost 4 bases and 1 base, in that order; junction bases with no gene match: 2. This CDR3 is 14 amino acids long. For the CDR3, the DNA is TGTGCCAGTAGTACCGGACAGGGGTCCTACGAGCAGTACTTC. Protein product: CASSTGQGSYEQYF.